This T cell receptor (beta chain) is from a study of OX40 agonist ivuxolimab in advanced cancers. Study overall: The mean age was about 61 years, ranging from about 20 to 79, with 65% to 90% of participants male. Eligibility admitted prior anti-PD-1, anti-PD-L1 or anti-CTLA-4 therapy; 30% to 40% had some. Whole-study results and caveats: There was clonal expansion of CD4+ and CD8+ blood T cells by week 6 at 0.1 to 3.0 mg/kg. Undetermined was the antigen specificity of the expanded peripheral T cells.

V was pared by 2 bases and J by 7 bases, with 7 bases between. Germline V gene lookup returns CDR1 DFQATT and CDR2 SNEGSKA (reference sequence). The CDR3 sequence is 11 residues long. On this clone: What it recognizes is unknown.

Libraries were prepared by immunoSEQ multiplex PCR; TCRdb keeps only in-frame clonotypes and omits some of them. The table includes 45,000 to 60,000 clones, 80% detected once. The TCR comes from an adult with an advanced solid tumor such as melanoma, head and neck, liver or kidney cancer. The sequencing here drew on CD4+ or CD8+ T cells sorted from blood, taken in a trial of the OX40 agonist ivuxolimab. The chain employs TRBV20-1 and TRBJ2-3; D is unclear. The CDR3 DNA reads as TGCAGTGCTAGACTAGAAAATACGCAGTATTTT. Protein sequence: CSARLENTQYF.